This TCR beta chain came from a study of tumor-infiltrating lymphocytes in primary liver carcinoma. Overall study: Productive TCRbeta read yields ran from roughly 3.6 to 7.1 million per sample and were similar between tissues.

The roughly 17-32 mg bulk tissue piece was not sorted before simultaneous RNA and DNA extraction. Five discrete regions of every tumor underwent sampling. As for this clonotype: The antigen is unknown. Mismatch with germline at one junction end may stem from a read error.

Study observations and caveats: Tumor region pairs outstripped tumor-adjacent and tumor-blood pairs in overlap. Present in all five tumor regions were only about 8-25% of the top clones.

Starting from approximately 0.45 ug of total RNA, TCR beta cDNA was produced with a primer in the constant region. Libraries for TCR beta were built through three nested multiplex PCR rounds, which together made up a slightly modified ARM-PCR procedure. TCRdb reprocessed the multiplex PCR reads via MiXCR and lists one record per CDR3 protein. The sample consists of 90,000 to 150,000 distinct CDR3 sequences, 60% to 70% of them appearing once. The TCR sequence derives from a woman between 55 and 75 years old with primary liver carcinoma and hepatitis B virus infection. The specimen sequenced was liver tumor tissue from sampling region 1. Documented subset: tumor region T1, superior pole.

This CDR3 is CAISLGLAANTGELFF. The CDR3 region has the DNA TGTGCCATCAGCCTAGGACTAGCGGCGAACACCGGGGAGCTGTTTTTT. The gene calls are TRBV5-6 and TRBJ2-2; TRBD2 agrees at 10 bases. There are 16 residues in the CDR3. Looked up from germline, CDR1 is SGHDT and CDR2 is YYEEEE.